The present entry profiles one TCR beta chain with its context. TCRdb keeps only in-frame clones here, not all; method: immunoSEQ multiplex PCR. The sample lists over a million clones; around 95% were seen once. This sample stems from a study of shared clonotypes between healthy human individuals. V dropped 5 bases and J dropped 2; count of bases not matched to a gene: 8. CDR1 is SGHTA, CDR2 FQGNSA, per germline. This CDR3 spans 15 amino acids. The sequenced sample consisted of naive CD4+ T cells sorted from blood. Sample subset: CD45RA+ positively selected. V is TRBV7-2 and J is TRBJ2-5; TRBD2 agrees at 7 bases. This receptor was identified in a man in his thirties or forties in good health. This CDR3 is CASSPPGGGQETQYF. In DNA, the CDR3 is TGTGCCAGCAGCCCCCCGGGGGGAGGGCAAGAGACCCAGTACTTC.